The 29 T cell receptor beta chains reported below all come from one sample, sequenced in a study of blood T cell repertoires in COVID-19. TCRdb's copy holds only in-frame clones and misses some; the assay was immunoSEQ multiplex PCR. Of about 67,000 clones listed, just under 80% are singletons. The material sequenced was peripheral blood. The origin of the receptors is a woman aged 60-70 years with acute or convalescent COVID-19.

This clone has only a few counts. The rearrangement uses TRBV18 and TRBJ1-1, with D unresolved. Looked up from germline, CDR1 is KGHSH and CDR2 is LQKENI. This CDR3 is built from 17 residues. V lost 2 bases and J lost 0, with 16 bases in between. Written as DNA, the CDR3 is TGTGCCAGCTCACCAGCGGCAGCTCTCTACATGAACACTGAAGCTTTCTTT. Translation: CASSPAAALYMNTEAFF.

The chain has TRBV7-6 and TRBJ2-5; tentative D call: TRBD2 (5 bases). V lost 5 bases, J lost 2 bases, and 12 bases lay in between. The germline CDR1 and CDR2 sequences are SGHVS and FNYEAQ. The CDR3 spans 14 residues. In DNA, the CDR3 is TGTGCCAGCAGCCCGGTGGGAGAACAAGAGACCCAGTACTTC. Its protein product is CASSPVGEQETQYF.

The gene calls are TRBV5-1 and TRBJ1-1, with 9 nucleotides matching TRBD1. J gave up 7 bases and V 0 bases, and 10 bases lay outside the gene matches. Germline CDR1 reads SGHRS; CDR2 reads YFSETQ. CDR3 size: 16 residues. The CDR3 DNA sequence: TGCGCCAGCAGCTTGGCCGGGACAGGGACTCCCCGTGAAGCTTTCTTT. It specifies CASSLAGTGTPREAFF.

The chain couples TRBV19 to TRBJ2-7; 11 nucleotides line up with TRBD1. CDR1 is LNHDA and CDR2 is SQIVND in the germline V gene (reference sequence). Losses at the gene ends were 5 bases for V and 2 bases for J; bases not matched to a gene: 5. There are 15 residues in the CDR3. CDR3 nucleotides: TGTGCCAGTAGTGCCGGGACAGGGGGGACCTACGAGCAGTACTTC. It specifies CASSAGTGGTYEQYF.

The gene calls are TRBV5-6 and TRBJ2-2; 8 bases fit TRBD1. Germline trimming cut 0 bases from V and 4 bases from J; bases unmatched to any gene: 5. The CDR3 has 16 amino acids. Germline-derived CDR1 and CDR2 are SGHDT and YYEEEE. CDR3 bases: TGTGCCAGCAGCTTGGGGGCAGGGGGCATCACCGGGGAGCTGTTTTTT. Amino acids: CASSLGAGGITGELFF.

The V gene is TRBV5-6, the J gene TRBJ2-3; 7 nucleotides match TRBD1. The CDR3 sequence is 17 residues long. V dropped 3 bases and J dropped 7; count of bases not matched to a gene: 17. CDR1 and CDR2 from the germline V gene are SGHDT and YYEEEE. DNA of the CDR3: TGTGCCAGCAGCTCTCTACAAGTGACAGGGCCCCAGAATACGCAGTATTTT. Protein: CASSSLQVTGPQNTQYF.

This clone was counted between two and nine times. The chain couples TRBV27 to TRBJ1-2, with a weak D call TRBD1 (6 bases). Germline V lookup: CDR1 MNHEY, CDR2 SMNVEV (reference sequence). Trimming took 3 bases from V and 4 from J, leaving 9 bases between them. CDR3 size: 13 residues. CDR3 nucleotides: TGTGCCAGCAGTTTGGGGGCAACCTATGGCTACACCTTC. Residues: CASSLGATYGYTF.

DNA for the CDR3: TGTGCCAGCAGCTTAGTTCAAGTCTACGGAGGCGAGCAGTACTTC. Protein product: CASSLVQVYGGEQYF. The rearrangement links TRBV7-9 to TRBJ2-7, with TRBD2 as a possible D gene (5 bases). Trimming took 1 base from V and 6 from J, leaving 16 bases between them. Germline CDR1 and CDR2: SEHNR and FQNEAQ (reference sequence). The CDR3 has 15 residues.

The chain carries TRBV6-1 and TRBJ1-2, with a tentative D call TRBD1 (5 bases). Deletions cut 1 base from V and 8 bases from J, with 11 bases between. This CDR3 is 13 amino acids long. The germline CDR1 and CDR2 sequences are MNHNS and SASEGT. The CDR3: CASSEDRRGGYTF. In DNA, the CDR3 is TGTGCCAGCAGTGAAGATAGGAGGGGAGGCTACACCTTC.

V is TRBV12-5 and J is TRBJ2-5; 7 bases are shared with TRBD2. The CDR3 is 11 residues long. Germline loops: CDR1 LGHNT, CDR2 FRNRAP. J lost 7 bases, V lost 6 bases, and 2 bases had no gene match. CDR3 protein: CASGREGTQYF. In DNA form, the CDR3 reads TGTGCTAGTGGCAGGGAGGGGACCCAGTACTTC.

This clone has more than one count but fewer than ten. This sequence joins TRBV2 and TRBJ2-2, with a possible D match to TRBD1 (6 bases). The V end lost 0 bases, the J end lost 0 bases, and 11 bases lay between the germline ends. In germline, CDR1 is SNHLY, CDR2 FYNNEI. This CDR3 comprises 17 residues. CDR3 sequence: CASSEAYGQSNTGELFF. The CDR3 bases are TGTGCCAGCAGTGAAGCTTACGGACAGTCGAACACCGGGGAGCTGTTTTTT.

The CDR3 spells CASSLGSGNTGELFF. In nucleotides, the CDR3 is TGTGCCAGCAGTTTAGGTTCGGGGAACACCGGGGAGCTGTTTTTT. The chain carries TRBV27 and TRBJ2-2, with D uncertain. The CDR3 has 15 amino acids. Trimming removed 2 bases from V and 1 base from J, with 8 bases in between. Germline CDR1 is MNHEY and CDR2 is SMNVEV (reference sequence).

The CDR3 reads CATSRDQTSQPQHF. The DNA for the CDR3 is TGTGCCACCAGCAGAGACCAGACTTCTCAGCCCCAGCATTTT. The chain uses TRBV15 and TRBJ1-5; D gene uncertain. There are 14 residues in the CDR3. V shed 0 bases and J shed 6 bases, with 9 bases lying between them. In germline, CDR1 is LNHNV, CDR2 YYDKDF (reference sequence).

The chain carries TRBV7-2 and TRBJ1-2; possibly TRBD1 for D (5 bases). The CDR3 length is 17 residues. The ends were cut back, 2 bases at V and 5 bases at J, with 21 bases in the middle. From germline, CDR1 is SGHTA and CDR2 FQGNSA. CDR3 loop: CASSLSPQGGLWYGYTF. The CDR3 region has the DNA TGTGCCAGCAGCTTATCCCCCCAGGGAGGTCTATGGTATGGCTACACCTTC.

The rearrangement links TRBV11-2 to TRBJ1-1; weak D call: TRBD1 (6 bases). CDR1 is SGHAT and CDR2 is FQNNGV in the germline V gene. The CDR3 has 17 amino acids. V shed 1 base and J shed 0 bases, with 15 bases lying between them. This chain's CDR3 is CASSLVERGFMNTEAFF. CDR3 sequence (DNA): TGTGCCAGCAGCTTAGTGGAAAGGGGGTTCATGAACACTGAAGCTTTCTTT.

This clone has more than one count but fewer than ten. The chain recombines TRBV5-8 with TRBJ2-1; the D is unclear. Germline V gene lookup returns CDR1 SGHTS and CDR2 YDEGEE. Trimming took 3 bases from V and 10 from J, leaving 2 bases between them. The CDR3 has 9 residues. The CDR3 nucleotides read TGTGCCAGCAGCTCGGAGCAGTTCTTC. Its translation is CASSSEQFF.

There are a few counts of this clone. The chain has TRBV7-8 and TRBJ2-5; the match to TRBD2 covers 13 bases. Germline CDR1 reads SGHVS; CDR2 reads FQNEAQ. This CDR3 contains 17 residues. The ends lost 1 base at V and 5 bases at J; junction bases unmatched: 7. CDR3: CASSLGVPGLAGETQYF. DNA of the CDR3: TGTGCCAGCAGCTTAGGGGTACCGGGACTAGCGGGGGAGACCCAGTACTTC.

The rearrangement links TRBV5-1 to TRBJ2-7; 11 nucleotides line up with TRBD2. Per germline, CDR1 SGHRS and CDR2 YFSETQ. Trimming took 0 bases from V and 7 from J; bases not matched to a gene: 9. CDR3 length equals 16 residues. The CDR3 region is CASSLVTTSGDGEQYF. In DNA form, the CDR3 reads TGCGCCAGCAGCTTGGTTACGACTAGCGGGGACGGTGAGCAGTACTTC.

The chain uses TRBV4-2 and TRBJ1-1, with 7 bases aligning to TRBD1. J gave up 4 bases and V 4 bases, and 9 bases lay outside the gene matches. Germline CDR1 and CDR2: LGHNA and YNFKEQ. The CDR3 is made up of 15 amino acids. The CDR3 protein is CASSRQQGSVTEAFF. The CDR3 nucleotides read TGTGCCAGCAGCCGCCAACAGGGGTCCGTCACTGAAGCTTTCTTT.

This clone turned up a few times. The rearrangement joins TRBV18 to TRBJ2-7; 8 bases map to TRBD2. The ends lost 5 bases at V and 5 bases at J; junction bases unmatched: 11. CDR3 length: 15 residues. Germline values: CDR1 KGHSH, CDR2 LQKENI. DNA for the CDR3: TGTGCCAGCTCAGCTACCGGGGGGGCTGGAGACGAGCAGTACTTC. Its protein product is CASSATGGAGDEQYF. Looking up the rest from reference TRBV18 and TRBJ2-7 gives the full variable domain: NAGVMQNPRHLVRRRGQEARLRCSPMKGHSHVYWYRQLPEEGLKFMVYLQKENIIDESGMPKERFSAEFPKEGPSILRIQQVVRGDSAAYFCASSATGGAGDEQYFGPGTRLTVT.

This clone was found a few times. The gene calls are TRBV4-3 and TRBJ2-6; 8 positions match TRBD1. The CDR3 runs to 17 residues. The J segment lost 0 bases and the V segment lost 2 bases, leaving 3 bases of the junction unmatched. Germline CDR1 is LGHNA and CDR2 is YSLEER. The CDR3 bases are TGCGCCAGCAGCCAAAGACAGGGGAGCTCTGGGGCCAACGTCCTGACTTTC. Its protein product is CASSQRQGSSGANVLTF.

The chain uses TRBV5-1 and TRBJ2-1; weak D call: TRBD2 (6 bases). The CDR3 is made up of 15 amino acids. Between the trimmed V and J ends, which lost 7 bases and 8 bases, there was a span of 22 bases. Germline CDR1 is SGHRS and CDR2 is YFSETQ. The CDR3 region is CASGPPAGFIDEQFF. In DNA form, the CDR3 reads TGCGCCAGCGGCCCTCCCGCGGGGTTTATAGATGAGCAGTTCTTC.

CDR3 amino acids: CAISEQGAASTDTQYF. DNA for the CDR3: TGTGCCATCAGCGAACAGGGGGCGGCTAGCACAGATACGCAGTATTTT. This chain connects TRBV10-3 to TRBJ2-3, with 9 bases matching TRBD1. Germline CDR1 ENHRY, CDR2 SYGVKD. V lost 6 bases to trimming and J lost 0 bases; unmatched junction nucleotides: 7. There are 16 residues in the CDR3.

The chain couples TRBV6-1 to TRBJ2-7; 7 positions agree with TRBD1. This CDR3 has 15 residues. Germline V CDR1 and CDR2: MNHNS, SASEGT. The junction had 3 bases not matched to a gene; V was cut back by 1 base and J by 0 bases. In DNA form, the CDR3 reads TGTGCCAGCAGTGAAGAGACAGGGAGCTCCTACGAGCAGTACTTC. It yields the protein CASSEETGSSYEQYF.

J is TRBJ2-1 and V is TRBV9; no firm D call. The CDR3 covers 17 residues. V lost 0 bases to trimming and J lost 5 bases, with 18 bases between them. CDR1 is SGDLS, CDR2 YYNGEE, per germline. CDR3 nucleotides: TGTGCCAGCAGCGTAGATCCGAGTCTACGCCTCGACAATGAGCAGTTCTTC. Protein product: CASSVDPSLRLDNEQFF.

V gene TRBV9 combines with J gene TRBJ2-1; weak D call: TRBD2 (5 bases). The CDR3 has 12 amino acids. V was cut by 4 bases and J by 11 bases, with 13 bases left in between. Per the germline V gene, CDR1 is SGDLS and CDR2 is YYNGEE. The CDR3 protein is CASSPRESKQFF. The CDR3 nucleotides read TGTGCCAGCAGCCCACGGGAATCGAAGCAGTTCTTC.

DNA of the CDR3: TGTGCCAGCACCGAACGGGACAGTAGGAACACCATATATTTT. This codes for CASTERDSRNTIYF. This chain uses TRBV25-1 with TRBJ1-3; 7 positions agree with TRBD1. V lost 7 bases and J lost 7; bases outside the gene matches: 10. This CDR3 region has 14 residues. Germline V gene sequence: CDR1 MGHDK, CDR2 SYGVNS.

CDR3 sequence: CASSLGSADTQYF. DNA of the CDR3: TGCGCCAGCAGCTTGGGCAGCGCAGATACGCAGTATTTT. The chain recombines TRBV5-1 with TRBJ2-3, with no clear D. The CDR3 extends over 13 amino acids. Germline values: CDR1 SGHRS, CDR2 YFSETQ. V lost 0 bases, J lost 4 bases, and 6 bases lay in between.

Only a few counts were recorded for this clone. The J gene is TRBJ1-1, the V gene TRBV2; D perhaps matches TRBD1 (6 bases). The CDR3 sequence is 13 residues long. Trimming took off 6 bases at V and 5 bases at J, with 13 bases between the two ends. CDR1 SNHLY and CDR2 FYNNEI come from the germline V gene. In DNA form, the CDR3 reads TGTGCCAGCAGCCTAAACAGGGCTACTGAAGCTTTCTTT. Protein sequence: CASSLNRATEAFF. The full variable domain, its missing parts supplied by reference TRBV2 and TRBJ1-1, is EPEVTQTPSHQVTQMGQEVILRCVPISNHLYFYWYRQILGQKVEFLVSFYNNEISEKSEIFDDQFSVERPDGSNFTLKIRSTKLEDSAMYFCASSLNRATEAFFGQGTRLTVV.